This T cell receptor beta chain was recovered during a study of memory CD4+ T cells and cytomegalovirus serostatus. Study-wide context: Of the healthy Belgian adults, several were CMV seropositive and 20 to 30 seronegative.

As for this clone: What it binds is unknown.

This CDR3 comprises 15 residues. In germline, CDR1 is SGHTA, CDR2 FQGNSA. The germline V and J ends were trimmed by 5 bases and 0 bases, with 11 bases remaining between them. Study conclusions and caveats: The CMV-associated TCR signature appears largely within the CD4+ memory repertoire.

The sort gate was single viable CD3+CD4+CD8-CD45RO+ cells for memory CD4+ T cells. Serum IgG to CMV pp150, pp28, p38 and p52 defined serostatus. TCRdb's table, derived via immunoSEQ multiplex PCR, lists solely in-frame clones and lacks some. The sample records over 75,000 clones, over 70% being singletons. The origin of this receptor is an adult in good health and CMV-seropositive. Sequenced input: memory CD4+ T cells from blood. The V and J genes are TRBV7-2 and TRBJ1-3; maybe TRBD1 (5 bases). The CDR3 is CASSKDSSSGNTIYF. CDR3 DNA: TGTGCCAGCAGCAAAGACAGCAGCTCTGGAAACACCATATATTTT. The full variable domain, its missing parts supplied by reference TRBV7-2 and TRBJ1-3, is GAGVSQSPSNKVTEKGKDVELRCDPISGHTALYWYRQSLGQGLEFLIYFQGNSAPDKSGLPSDRFSAERTGGSVSTLTIQRTQQEDSAVYLCASSKDSSSGNTIYFGEGSWLTVV.